The source of this T cell receptor beta chain is a study of T cells in Graves' hyperthyroidism and ophthalmopathy. Study-level information: Peripheral blood specimens were obtained at initial diagnosis, prior to any treatment. The study, taken as a whole, reports: For ophthalmopathy, model prediction preceded onset by a median roughly 6.5 months. Most thyroid clonotypes with frequency above 0.001 were detected in blood.

TCR beta CDR3 region amplification was performed from RNA transcripts. The HTBI primer set drove a first-round RT-PCR of the TCR CDR3. TCRdb reanalysed the multiplex PCR reads using MiXCR and keeps one entry per CDR3 protein. This repertoire shows under 400,000 distinct CDR3 sequences, around 13% found once; its top ten account for roughly 9.6%. At least ten counts were recorded for this clonotype. Antigen unknown. The diagnoses drew upon clinical symptoms, serum thyroxine and TRAb, thyroid ultrasound and orbital computed tomography. The V gene's germline CDR1 is SGHTA and CDR2 FQGNSA. CDR3 length: 15 amino acids. Deletions cut 0 bases from V and 1 base from J, with 8 bases between.

This TCR was recovered from a woman aged 55-70 years with Graves' hyperthyroidism. The chain has TRBV7-2 and TRBJ2-3; D unclear. The sample was blood. Written as DNA, the CDR3 is TGTGCCAGCAGCTTAGCATCGGGCCGCACAGATACGCAGTATTTT. It is translated as CASSLASGRTDTQYF.